The next 20 T cell receptor beta chains were all read from a single sample in a study of prognosis after radiotherapy for stage I lung cancer. TCR beta CDR3 was amplified from genomic DNA by two-round multiplex PCR. Gene-specific TRBV and TRBJ primers were used in PCR round one. MiXCR, run by TCRdb on the multiplex PCR reads, gives a single entry per CDR3 protein. The sample lists 27,000 or so distinct CDR3 sequences; around 41% were seen once. The sample was PBMCs, taken before or after stereotactic body radiation therapy (not recorded which). The source of these receptors is a donor aged 50 or older with non-small cell lung cancer.

This clonotype was seen ten or more times. The J gene is TRBJ2-7, the V gene TRBV4-1; 11 positions match TRBD1. J lost 4 bases, V lost 1 base, and 6 bases had no gene match. The CDR3 is made up of 16 amino acids. Germline V lookup: CDR1 MGHRA, CDR2 YSYEKL. CDR3 in DNA: TGCGCCAGCAGCCAAGCACCGGGACAGGGGGTTTACGAGCAGTACTTC. Amino acid sequence: CASSQAPGQGVYEQYF.

CDR3 sequence reads: CASLPNNLILTGELFF. The CDR3 region has the DNA TGTGCCAGCCTACCCAACAATCTGATACTAACCGGGGAGCTGTTTTTT. The V gene is TRBV28, the J gene TRBJ2-2; no clear D. V shed 8 bases and J shed 5 bases, with 21 bases lying between them. CDR3 length: 16 residues. CDR1 MDHEN and CDR2 SYDVKM come from the germline V gene.

In this sample, this clonotype turned up many times. The genes are TRBV6-2 or TRBV6-3 and TRBJ1-4; no clear D. V lost 0 bases to trimming and J lost 7 bases, with 12 bases between them. CDR1 and CDR2 (germline): MNHEY, SVGEGT. This CDR3 is 15 amino acids long. CDR3 bases: TGTGCCAGCAGTTACTCGCGTGGGCTGGGTGAAAAACTGTTTTTT. This gives the protein CASSYSRGLGEKLFF.

There are many counts of this clonotype. The chain employs TRBV20-1 and TRBJ2-5, with TRBD2 identical over 7 bases. The CDR3 runs to 12 residues. Germline loops: CDR1 DFQATT, CDR2 SNEGSKA (reference sequence). V was pared by 6 bases and J by 5 bases, with 6 bases of the junction left unmatched. The CDR3 spells CSAAGGTETQYF. The CDR3 coding sequence is TGCAGTGCCGCCGGGGGGACGGAGACCCAGTACTTC.

A word on this clonotype: A much bigger clone sits one base away, suggesting this may be a read error. The chain couples TRBV28 to TRBJ2-5, with a weak D call TRBD1 (5 bases). This CDR3 has 14 residues. Germline values: CDR1 MDHEN, CDR2 SYDVKM. The V end lost 7 bases, the J end lost 4 bases, and 16 bases lay between the germline ends. The DNA of the CDR3 is TGTGCCAGCATCGCACACTACAGGCTAGAGACCCAGTACTTC. The encoded protein is CASIAHYRLETQYF.

Note on this clonotype: A much larger clonotype is one base distant, so this may be a read error. The chain couples TRBV15 to TRBJ2-5; D may be TRBD2 (5 bases). Trimming removed 0 bases at V and 3 bases at J, with 14 bases between. Germline loops: CDR1 LNHNV, CDR2 YYDKDF (reference sequence). This CDR3 comprises 16 residues. CDR3 amino acids: CATSRDLGLREETQYF. CDR3 DNA sequence: TGTGCCACCAGCAGAGATCTTGGTTTGCGGGAAGAGACCCAGTACTTC.

To note about this clonotype: A much larger clone sits a single nucleotide away, making a read error possible. No conserved phenylalanine or tryptophan is present at the end of the CDR3, so a read error is the likely explanation. The J gene is TRBJ1-1, the V gene TRBV6-6; D perhaps matches TRBD1 (5 bases). Germline V gene lookup returns CDR1 MNHNY and CDR2 SVGAGI (reference sequence). This CDR3 has 16 amino acids. Trimming cost V 0 bases and J 1 base, with 12 bases left between them. The CDR3 sequence is CASSYSAAGRNTEAFL. The CDR3 DNA follows: TGTGCCAGCAGTTACTCGGCCGCAGGGCGGAACACTGAAGCTTTCCTT.

The genes are TRBV6-1 and TRBJ1-2; D is uncertain. The CDR3 spans 17 residues. The germline V and J ends were trimmed by 2 bases and 4 bases, with 20 bases remaining between them. Per germline, CDR1 MNHNS and CDR2 SASEGT. The CDR3 here is CASSETWRGSRSYGYTF. In nucleotides, the CDR3 is TGTGCCAGCAGTGAAACTTGGAGAGGGAGCAGGAGCTATGGCTACACCTTC.

The V gene is TRBV20-1, the J gene TRBJ1-2; D possibly corresponds to TRBD1 (5 bases). Between the trimmed V and J ends, which lost 4 bases and 3 bases, there was a span of 15 bases. Germline V gene lookup returns CDR1 DFQATT and CDR2 SNEGSKA (reference sequence). This CDR3 comprises 14 residues. The CDR3 loop is CSAIGAGEDYGYTF. CDR3 nucleotide sequence: TGCAGTGCTATAGGGGCAGGTGAGGACTATGGCTACACCTTC.

This clonotype was seen once. The chain links TRBV7-2 to TRBJ2-1; D ambiguous. V shed 5 bases and J shed 8 bases, with 10 bases lying between them. The CDR3 runs to 12 residues. CDR1 SGHTA and CDR2 FQGNSA come from the germline V gene. In DNA, the CDR3 is TGTGCCAGCAGCCCCGCGGCCCATGAGCAGTTCTTC. Translation gives CASSPAAHEQFF.

This sequence joins TRBV12-3 or TRBV12-4 and TRBJ1-4; no definite D call. The CDR3 spans 15 residues. V lost 5 bases and J lost 8, with 18 bases in between. The CDR3 region has the DNA TGTGCCAGCAGTACCCAGGACCTGGGTCGAGAAAAACTGTTTTTT. This sequence encodes CASSTQDLGREKLFF.

In this sample, this clonotype turned up once. The chain recombines TRBV6-5 with TRBJ2-7; TRBD1 matches 11 bases. This CDR3 contains 18 residues. Per the germline V gene, CDR1 is MNHEY and CDR2 is SVGAGI. V gave up 4 bases and J gave up 3 bases; unmatched junction bases: 14. The CDR3, as DNA: TGTGCCAGCAGTTCCCTGGACAGGGGGCTCTCAGCCGGCTACGAGCAGTACTTC. Residues: CASSSLDRGLSAGYEQYF.

This clonotype was seen many times. The CDR3 nucleotides are TGCGCCAGCAGCATTTCCTCGGGACAGGGAGAGACCCAGTACTTC. Residues: CASSISSGQGETQYF. The rearrangement links TRBV5-1 to TRBJ2-5, with TRBD1 matching over 9 bases. This CDR3 is built from 15 residues. J lost 4 bases, V lost 4 bases, and 8 bases had no gene match. Germline values: CDR1 SGHRS, CDR2 YFSETQ.

This clonotype has a handful of counts. V gene TRBV11-2 combines with J gene TRBJ2-5; TRBD2 matches at 7 bases. The V and J ends lost 0 bases and 0 bases, in that order; junction bases with no gene match: 4. CDR1 and CDR2 from the germline V gene are SGHAT and FQNNGV. The CDR3 spans 16 residues. The CDR3 DNA reads as TGTGCCAGCAGCTTAGACGCAGCGGGGTACCAAGAGACCCAGTACTTC. It encodes CASSLDAAGYQETQYF.

This chain links TRBV19 with TRBJ1-2, with D hard to call. The CDR3 contains 13 residues. Germline V gene lookup returns CDR1 LNHDA and CDR2 SQIVND (reference sequence). The germline V and J ends were trimmed by 0 bases and 8 bases, with 10 bases remaining between them. The CDR3 sequence: CASSIDLGSGYTF. The CDR3 DNA reads TGTGCCAGTAGTATAGATTTAGGGTCGGGCTACACCTTC.

This clonotype came up many times. J is TRBJ1-1 and V is TRBV20-1; D remains ambiguous. The CDR3 runs 14 residues. The germline gives CDR1 DFQATT, CDR2 SNEGSKA (reference sequence). V lost 1 base and J 3 bases, leaving 12 bases between the germline ends. The DNA for the CDR3 is TGCAGTGCTAGAGTCCCCAGAACCCACACTGAAGCTTTCTTT. Encoded protein: CSARVPRTHTEAFF.

In its sample, this clonotype ranks as medium-sized. The rearrangement joins TRBV6-2 or TRBV6-3 to TRBJ2-2; D is possibly TRBD1 (5 bases). Trimming pared 5 bases from V and 2 bases from J, leaving 15 bases between. Germline loops: CDR1 MNHEY, CDR2 SVGEGT. The CDR3 is made up of 16 amino acids. The CDR3 bases are TGTGCCAGCAGTGCGCGGTTGACAGACAACACCGGGGAGCTGTTTTTT. This codes for CASSARLTDNTGELFF.

This clonotype has a count of ten or more. The chain joins TRBV19 to TRBJ2-1, with D perhaps assigned TRBD1 or TRBD2 (5 bases each). The CDR3 spans 16 residues. With 0 bases removed from V and 6 bases from J, the gap between germline ends came to 15 bases. Looked up from germline, CDR1 is LNHDA and CDR2 is SQIVND (reference sequence). The CDR3 is CASSIDLWGILNEQFF. The CDR3, as DNA: TGTGCCAGTAGTATAGATCTATGGGGGATCCTCAATGAGCAGTTCTTC.

Ten or more counts support this clonotype. The chain links TRBV20-1 to TRBJ2-3; the match to TRBD2 covers 13 bases. The germline V gene encodes CDR1 DFQATT and CDR2 SNEGSKA (reference sequence). The length of the CDR3 is 15 residues. With V trimmed by 8 bases and J by 2 bases, 7 bases remained unmatched. The CDR3, as DNA: TGCAGTCCCTTCACTAGCGGGAGGGCCACAGATACGCAGTATTTT. Translating it yields CSPFTSGRATDTQYF.

At least ten counts were recorded for this clonotype. The chain employs TRBV4-1 and TRBJ1-4; D not resolved. In germline, CDR1 is MGHRA, CDR2 YSYEKL. CDR3 size: 16 residues. The V end was cut by 0 bases, the J end by 5 bases, with 13 bases between. The CDR3 sequence: CASSQDLSGLNEKLFF. In DNA form, the CDR3 reads TGCGCCAGCAGCCAAGATCTATCGGGCCTCAATGAAAAACTGTTTTTT.